This T cell receptor beta chain was obtained from a study of response to subunit inactivated influenza vaccine. Study results and limitations: Every seasonal influenza vaccination brings in few new T cells, the authors suggested.

The CDR3 is 17 amino acids. The V end was cut by 4 bases, the J end by 2 bases, with 18 bases between. In germline, CDR1 is SGHAT, CDR2 FQNNGV. TCRdb ran MiXCR on the RT-PCR reads and lists one entry per CDR3 protein. The sample holds 650,000 to 800,000 distinct CDR3 sequences, 14% seen once. About this clonotype: Its matching antigen is unknown.

Source: PBMCs from blood, taken around 14 days before vaccination. The gene calls are TRBV11-2 and TRBJ2-1; tentatively, D is TRBD1 (5 bases). This clonotype was obtained from a man aged 45-60 years who received an inactivated influenza vaccine. The CDR3 region has the DNA TGTGCCAGCAGCTATGCCCGGGTTGCAGGGCCCTACAATGAGCAGTTCTTC. This gives the protein CASSYARVAGPYNEQFF.